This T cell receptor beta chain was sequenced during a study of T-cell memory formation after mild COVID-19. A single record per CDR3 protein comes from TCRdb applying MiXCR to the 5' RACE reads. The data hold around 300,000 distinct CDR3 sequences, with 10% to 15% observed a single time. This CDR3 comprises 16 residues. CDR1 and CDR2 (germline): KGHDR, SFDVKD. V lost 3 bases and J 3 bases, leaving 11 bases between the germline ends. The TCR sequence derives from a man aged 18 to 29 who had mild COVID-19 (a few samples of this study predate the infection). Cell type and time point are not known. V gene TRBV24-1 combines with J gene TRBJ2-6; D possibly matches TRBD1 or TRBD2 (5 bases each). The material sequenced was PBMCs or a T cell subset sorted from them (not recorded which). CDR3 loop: CATSDPRGDGANVLTF. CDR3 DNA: TGTGCCACCAGTGATCCAAGGGGAGATGGGGCCAACGTCCTGACTTTC.